Listed below are T cell receptor beta chains from one sample, sequenced in a study of blood T cell repertoires in COVID-19. The repertoire was sequenced with immunoSEQ multiplex PCR; TCRdb's copy has only in-frame clones and lacks some. The table lists about 140,000 clones, roughly 80% of them singletons. The sample comprised peripheral blood. The receptors stem from a woman between 45 and 60 years old with active or convalescent COVID-19. The CDR3 runs from the conserved cysteine through the conserved F or W. Fields, in order: V gene, CDR3 protein.

TRBV7-3 | CASSPGGNTEAFF
TRBV10-2 | CASTRQGGTEAFF
TRBV29-1 | CSVEVQDISYGYTF
TRBV19 | CASSKQGREQYF
TRBV30 | CAGDRTQTEAFF
TRBV3-1/TRBV3-2 | CASTSPAPRSQYF
TRBV2 | CASGRDRSSYEQYF
TRBV5-1 | CASSLIPQENTEAFF
TRBV7-9 | CASSLQQGNTEAFF
TRBV7-8 | CASSLRQGWYGYTF
TRBV7-2 | CASSLTGAFRVNTEAFF
TRBV30 | CAWVAGVEETQYF
TRBV7-9 | CASSLEGRQPQHF
TRBV7-6 | CASSPRQGPNNSPLHF
TRBV6-1 | CASSGPGQGENSPLHF
TRBV29-1 | CSVSQGALTEAFF
TRBV30 | CAWSVRYEQYF
TRBV7-3 | CASSLGTGLEQFF
TRBV7-3 | CASSPVLARVTDTQYF
TRBV7-9 | CASAPRRDAFF
TRBV14 | CASSQDGKRAANYGYTF
TRBV6-1 | CASSEPGTLSYEQYF
TRBV14 | CASSQDIATNYGYTF
TRBV19 | CASRRQGFAMNTEAFF
TRBV19 | CASSRERGKQFF
TRBV19 | CASRRDRDLYGYTF
TRBV28 | CASGSSPTGRNTEAFF
TRBV9 | CASSVAVGQTEAFF
TRBV19 | CASSKTRGQSSYEQYF
TRBV12-5 | CASGLVLGQGNGANVLTF
TRBV30 | CAWSPGLGDNEQFF
TRBV11-3 | CASSLGPGRAGSGNTIYF
TRBV11-2 | CASSPGLRRYGYTF
TRBV19 | CASSIRGRVDNEQFF
TRBV28 | CASSPPDRVTFF
TRBV4-3 | CASSQDSQLAGSYNEQFF
TRBV2 | CASSGTSGARYEQFF
TRBV27 | CASSLGQGATEAFF
TRBV7-9 | CASSLGGSSYGYTF
TRBV21-1 | CASKYGTGRKGYNSPLHF
TRBV4-3 | CASSQAHGGGTDTQYF
TRBV30 | CAWSVNRDNSPLHF
TRBV10-1 | CASSVNREARLEGEKLFF
TRBV5-6 | CASSLKAGAPSTEAFF
TRBV30 | CAWRQEDSPLHF
TRBV15 | CATSRDPSGRASIYEQYF